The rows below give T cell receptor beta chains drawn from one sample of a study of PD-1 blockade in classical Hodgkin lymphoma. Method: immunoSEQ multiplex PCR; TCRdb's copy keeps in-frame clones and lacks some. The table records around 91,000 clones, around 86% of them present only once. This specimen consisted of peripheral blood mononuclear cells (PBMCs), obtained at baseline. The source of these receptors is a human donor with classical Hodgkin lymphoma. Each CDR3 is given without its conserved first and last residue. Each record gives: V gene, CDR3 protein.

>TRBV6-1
ASSESRTGEGMNTEAF
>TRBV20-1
SARLHRDSH
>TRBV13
ASSRWESTDTQY
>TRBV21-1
ASSKLHGGPQH
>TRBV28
ASSFNQPQH
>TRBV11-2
ASSLESQNQPQH
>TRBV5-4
ASSSLAGSSYEQY
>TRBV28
ASRPSGPYEQY
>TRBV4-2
ASSQGGSGLAVYNEQF
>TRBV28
ASRLAGVFTGELF
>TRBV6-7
ASGGQGSWDNYGYT
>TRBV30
AWSVLGGKVNEQF
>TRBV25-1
ASSEPWTSGRALSEQF
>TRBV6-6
ASSYVGGTDTQY
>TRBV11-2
ASSRWDRADTQY
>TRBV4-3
ASSQGTGGNTEAF